The 9 T cell receptor beta chains presented below share a single source sample, sequenced in a study of Ad26.COV2.S vaccination and SARS-CoV-2 variants. This table comes from immunoSEQ multiplex PCR, and its TCRdb copy is limited to in-frame clones, with some not included. Here the sample spans approximately 350,000 clones, about nine tenths being singletons. Treatment meaning: some 19 received Ad26.COV2.S at low or high dose, single or two shots; roughly 5 received placebo; per-sample allocation not given. The samples were gathered on day 63 after the first injection of vaccine or placebo. This specimen consisted of peripheral blood, obtained in a trial of Ad26.COV2.S vaccine versus placebo. The source is a person aged 18 to 65 who received the Ad26.COV2.S COVID-19 vaccine or a placebo.

This sequence joins TRBV15 and TRBJ2-7, with 7 bases that match TRBD1. Trimming at V came to 3 bases and at J to 7 bases, leaving 6 bases not matched to a gene. Germline lookup yields CDR1 LNHNV and CDR2 YYDKDF (reference sequence). This CDR3 spans 13 amino acids. Here the CDR3 reads CATSRITGEEQYF. The CDR3 DNA reads TGTGCCACCAGCAGGATAACAGGGGAAGAGCAGTACTTC.

The chain uses TRBV4-1 and TRBJ1-2; maybe TRBD1 (6 bases). The CDR3 is 16 amino acids. Per the germline V gene, CDR1 is MGHRA and CDR2 is YSYEKL. V was clipped by 3 bases and J by 4 bases, with 18 bases between them. The CDR3 DNA reads TGCGCCAGCAGCCAGGTAGAAGGGGGTACCTTCTATGGCTACACCTTC. Protein product: CASSQVEGGTFYGYTF.

J is TRBJ2-7 and V is TRBV5-1, with unresolved D. CDR1 is SGHRS, CDR2 YFSETQ, per germline. The CDR3 extends over 13 amino acids. V dropped 3 bases and J dropped 1 base, with 8 bases sitting between them. The CDR3 DNA reads as TGCGCCAGCAGCTACTTCGGGTCCTACGAGCAGTACTTC. Translated, it gives CASSYFGSYEQYF.

CDR3 region: CASGRGVETQYF. The CDR3 nucleotides read TGTGCCAGCGGACGGGGTGTGGAGACCCAGTACTTC. The chain is built from TRBV6-5 and TRBJ2-5; D is perhaps TRBD2 (5 bases). V was cut by 8 bases and J by 5 bases, with 12 bases left in between. The CDR3 extends over 12 amino acids. Germline-derived CDR1 and CDR2 are MNHEY and SVGAGI.

The chain recombines TRBV29-1 with TRBJ2-3; D may match TRBD1 or TRBD2 (7 bases each). CDR1 is SQVTM, CDR2 ANQGSEA, per germline. Trimming shortened V by 7 bases and J by 5 bases, and 10 bases separated the two germline ends. The CDR3 contains 11 residues. The DNA for the CDR3 is TGCAGCGGCAGGGGGGGAGATACGCAGTATTTT. This translates into CSGRGGDTQYF.

This clone has a handful of counts. The V call is TRBV6-2 or TRBV6-3, the J call TRBJ1-5, with D maybe TRBD1 (5 bases). V was shortened by 1 base and J by 2 bases, with 12 bases between the two germline ends. CDR1 is MNHEY, CDR2 SVGEGT, per germline. The CDR3 is 16 residues long. The CDR3 is CASSYWEAGRNQPQHF. As DNA, the CDR3 is TGTGCCAGCAGTTACTGGGAGGCGGGGCGCAATCAGCCCCAGCATTTT.

V is TRBV20-1 and J is TRBJ1-2; D not certain. The CDR3 covers 13 residues. The ends were cut back, 3 bases at V and 3 bases at J, with 11 bases in the middle. Germline loops: CDR1 DFQATT, CDR2 SNEGSKA (reference sequence). The CDR3 spells CSASPKGDYGYTF. The CDR3 coding sequence is TGCAGTGCTAGTCCTAAGGGTGACTATGGCTACACCTTC.

In its sample, this clone was seen once. The CDR3 loop is CASSPPGSLFNEQFF. The CDR3 DNA sequence: TGTGCCAGCAGCCCACCGGGCTCCCTCTTCAATGAGCAGTTCTTC. The gene calls are TRBV27 and TRBJ2-1, with D unclear. The CDR3 consists of 15 residues. V was clipped by 6 bases and J by 6 bases, with 18 bases between them. Germline V lookup: CDR1 MNHEY, CDR2 SMNVEV (reference sequence).

CDR3 residues: CASSSQRTGNTEAFF. The CDR3 nucleotides read TGTGCCAGCAGCTCGCAGCGCACAGGGAACACTGAAGCTTTCTTT. The chain links TRBV5-5 to TRBJ1-1; D possibly corresponds to TRBD1 (5 bases). V lost 3 bases and J 1 base, leaving 13 bases between the germline ends. The CDR3 is 15 amino acids. The germline V gene encodes CDR1 SGHKS and CDR2 YYEKEE (reference sequence). Combining the CDR3 with reference TRBV5-5 and TRBJ1-1 gives the whole variable domain DAGVTQSPTHLIKTRGQQVTLRCSPISGHKSVSWYQQVLGQGPQFIFQYYEKEERGRGNFPDRFSARQFPNYSSELNVNALLLGDSALYLCASSSQRTGNTEAFFGQGTRLTVV.